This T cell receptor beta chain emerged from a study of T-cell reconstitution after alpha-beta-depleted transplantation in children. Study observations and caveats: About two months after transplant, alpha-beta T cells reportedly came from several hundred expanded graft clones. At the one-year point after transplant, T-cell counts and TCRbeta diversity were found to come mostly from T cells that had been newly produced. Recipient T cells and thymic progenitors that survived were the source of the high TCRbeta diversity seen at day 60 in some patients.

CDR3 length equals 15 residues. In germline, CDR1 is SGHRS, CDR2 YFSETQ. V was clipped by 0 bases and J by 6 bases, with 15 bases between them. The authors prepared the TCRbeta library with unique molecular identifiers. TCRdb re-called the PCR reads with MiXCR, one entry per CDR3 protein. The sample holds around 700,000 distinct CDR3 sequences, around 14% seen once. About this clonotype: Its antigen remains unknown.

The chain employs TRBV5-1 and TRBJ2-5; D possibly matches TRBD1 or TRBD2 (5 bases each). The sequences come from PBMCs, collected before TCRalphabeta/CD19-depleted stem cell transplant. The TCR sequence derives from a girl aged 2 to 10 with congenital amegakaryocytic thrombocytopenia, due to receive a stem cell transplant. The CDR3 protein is CASSLGGTLVQTQYF. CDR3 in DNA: TGCGCCAGCAGCTTGGGGGGGACCCTGGTGCAGACCCAGTACTTC.